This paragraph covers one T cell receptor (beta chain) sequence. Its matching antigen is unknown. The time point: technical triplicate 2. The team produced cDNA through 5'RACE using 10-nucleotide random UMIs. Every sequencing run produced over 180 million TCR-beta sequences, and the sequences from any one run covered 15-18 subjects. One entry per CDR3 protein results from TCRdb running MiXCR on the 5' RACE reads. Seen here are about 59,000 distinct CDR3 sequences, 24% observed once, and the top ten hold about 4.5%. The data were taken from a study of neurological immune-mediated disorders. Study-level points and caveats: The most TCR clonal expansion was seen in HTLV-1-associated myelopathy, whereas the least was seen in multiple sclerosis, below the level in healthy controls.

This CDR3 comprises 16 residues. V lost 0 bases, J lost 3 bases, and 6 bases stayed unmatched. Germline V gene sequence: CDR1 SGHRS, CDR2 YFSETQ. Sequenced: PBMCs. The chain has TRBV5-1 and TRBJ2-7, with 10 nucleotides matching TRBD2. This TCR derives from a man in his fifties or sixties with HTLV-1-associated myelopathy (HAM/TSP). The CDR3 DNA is TGCGCCAGCAGCTTGGCCCCAGCGGGAGGGTACTACGAGCAGTACTTC. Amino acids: CASSLAPAGGYYEQYF.